This TCR beta chain was captured by sequencing in a study of blood T cell repertoires in COVID-19. At the level of the study: The study drew acute and convalescent COVID-19 samples from the United States, Italy and Spain.

The CDR3 runs 16 residues. Germline loops: CDR1 LGHDT, CDR2 YNNKEL (reference sequence). V was trimmed by 4 bases and J by 0 bases, leaving 16 bases between them. Authors' methods: Amplified reference gene primers provided the basis for estimating nucleated cell counts. Data came from immunoSEQ multiplex PCR; TCRdb stores just in-frame clones and leaves some out. V, J and clone size are those of that table, while D and trimming were read from the DNA. The sample holds about 15,000 clones, about four fifths seen once. Source material: peripheral blood. The genes are TRBV3-1 (or the pseudogene TRBV3-2) and TRBJ2-7, with a tentative D call TRBD2 (6 bases). The sequence was collected from a man in his 60s with acute or convalescent COVID-19. CDR3 region: CASSRYLASSSYEQYF. Here the CDR3 DNA reads TGTGCCAGCAGCCGCTACCTAGCGTCGAGCTCCTACGAGCAGTACTTC.